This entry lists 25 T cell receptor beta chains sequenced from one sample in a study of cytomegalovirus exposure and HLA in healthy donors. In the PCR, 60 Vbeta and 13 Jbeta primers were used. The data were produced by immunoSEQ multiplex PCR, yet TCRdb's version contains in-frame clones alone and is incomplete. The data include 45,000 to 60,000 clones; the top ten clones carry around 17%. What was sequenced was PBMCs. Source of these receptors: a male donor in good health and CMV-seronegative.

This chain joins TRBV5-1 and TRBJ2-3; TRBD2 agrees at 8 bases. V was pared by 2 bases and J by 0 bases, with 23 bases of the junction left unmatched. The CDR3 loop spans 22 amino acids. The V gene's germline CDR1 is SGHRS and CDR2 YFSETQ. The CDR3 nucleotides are TGCGCCAGCAGCTTTATGACAACCCAAGCGAGCCTAGCGGGCCGGAGCACAGATACGCAGTATTTT. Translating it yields CASSFMTTQASLAGRSTDTQYF. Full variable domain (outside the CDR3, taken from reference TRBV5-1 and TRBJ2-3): KAGVTQTPRYLIKTRGQQVTLSCSPISGHRSVSWYQQTPGQGLQFLFEYFSETQRNKGNFPGRFSGRQFSNSRSEMNVSTLELGDSALYLCASSFMTTQASLAGRSTDTQYFGPGTRLTVL.

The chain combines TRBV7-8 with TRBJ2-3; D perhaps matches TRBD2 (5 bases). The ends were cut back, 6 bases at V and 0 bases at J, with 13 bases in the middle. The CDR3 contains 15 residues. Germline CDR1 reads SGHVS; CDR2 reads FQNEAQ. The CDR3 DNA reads TGTGCCAGCAGTCCCGGACTTGACAGCACAGATACGCAGTATTTT. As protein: CASSPGLDSTDTQYF.

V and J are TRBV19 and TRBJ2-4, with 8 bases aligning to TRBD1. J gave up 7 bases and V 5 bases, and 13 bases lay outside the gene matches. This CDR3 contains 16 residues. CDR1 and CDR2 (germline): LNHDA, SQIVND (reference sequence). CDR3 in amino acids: CASSLPQGARMNIQYF. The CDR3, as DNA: TGTGCCAGTAGTCTACCCCAGGGGGCGCGAATGAACATTCAGTACTTC.

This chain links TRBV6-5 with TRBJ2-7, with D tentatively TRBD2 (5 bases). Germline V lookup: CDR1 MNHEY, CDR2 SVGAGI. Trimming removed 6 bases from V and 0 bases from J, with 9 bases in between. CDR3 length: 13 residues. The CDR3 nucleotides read TGTGCCAGCAGACGCCGGGACTCCTACGAGCAGTACTTC. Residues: CASRRRDSYEQYF.

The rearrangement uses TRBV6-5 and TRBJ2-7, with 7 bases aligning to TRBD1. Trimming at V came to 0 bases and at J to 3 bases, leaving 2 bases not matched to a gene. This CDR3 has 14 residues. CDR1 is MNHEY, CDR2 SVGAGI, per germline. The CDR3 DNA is TGTGCCAGCAGTTACTCCGGGGACAGCTACGAGCAGTACTTC. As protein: CASSYSGDSYEQYF.

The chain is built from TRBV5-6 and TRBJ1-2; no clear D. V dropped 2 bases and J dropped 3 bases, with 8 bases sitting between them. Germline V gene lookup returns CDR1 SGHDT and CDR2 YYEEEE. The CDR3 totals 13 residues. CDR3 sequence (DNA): TGTGCCAGCAGCTTTTTCCGTGACTATGGCTACACCTTC. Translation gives CASSFFRDYGYTF.

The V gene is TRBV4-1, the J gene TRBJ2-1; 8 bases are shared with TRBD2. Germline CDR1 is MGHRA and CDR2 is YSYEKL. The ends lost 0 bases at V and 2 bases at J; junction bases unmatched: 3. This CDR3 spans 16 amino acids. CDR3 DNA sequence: TGCGCCAGCAGCCAAGAGCGGGGGGTTACCTACAATGAGCAGTTCTTC. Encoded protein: CASSQERGVTYNEQFF.

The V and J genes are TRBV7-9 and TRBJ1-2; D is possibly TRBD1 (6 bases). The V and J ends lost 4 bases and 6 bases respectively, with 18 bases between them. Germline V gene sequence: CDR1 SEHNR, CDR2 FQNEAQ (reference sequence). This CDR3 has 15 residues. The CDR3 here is CASSSQGLMANGYTF. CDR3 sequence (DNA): TGTGCCAGCAGCTCACAGGGCCTTATGGCAAATGGCTACACCTTC.

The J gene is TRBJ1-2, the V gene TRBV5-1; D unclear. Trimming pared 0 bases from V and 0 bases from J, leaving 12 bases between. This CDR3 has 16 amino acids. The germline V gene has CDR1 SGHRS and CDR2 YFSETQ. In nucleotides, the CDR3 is TGCGCCAGCAGCTTGGGGGATCGGGAGGCTAACTATGGCTACACCTTC. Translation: CASSLGDREANYGYTF.

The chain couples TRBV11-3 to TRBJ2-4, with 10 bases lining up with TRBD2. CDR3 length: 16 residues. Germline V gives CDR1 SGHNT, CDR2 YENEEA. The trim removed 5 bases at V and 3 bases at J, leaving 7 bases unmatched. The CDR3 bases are TGTGCCAGCAGCCACACTAGCGGGACTATCAAAAACATTCAGTACTTC. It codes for CASSHTSGTIKNIQYF.

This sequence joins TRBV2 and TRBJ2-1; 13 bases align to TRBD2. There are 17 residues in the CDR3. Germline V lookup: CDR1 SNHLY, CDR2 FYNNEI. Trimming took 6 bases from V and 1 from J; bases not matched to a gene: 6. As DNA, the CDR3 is TGTGCCAGCAGCCACGGACTAGCGGGGGAGTCCTACAATGAGCAGTTCTTC. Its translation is CASSHGLAGESYNEQFF.

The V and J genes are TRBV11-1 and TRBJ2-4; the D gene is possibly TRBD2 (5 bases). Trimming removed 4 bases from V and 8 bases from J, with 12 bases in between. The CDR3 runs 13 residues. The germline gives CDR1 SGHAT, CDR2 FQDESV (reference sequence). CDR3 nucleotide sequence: TGTGCCAGCAGCTCTATGGAGGTTGACATTCAGTACTTC. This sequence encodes CASSSMEVDIQYF.

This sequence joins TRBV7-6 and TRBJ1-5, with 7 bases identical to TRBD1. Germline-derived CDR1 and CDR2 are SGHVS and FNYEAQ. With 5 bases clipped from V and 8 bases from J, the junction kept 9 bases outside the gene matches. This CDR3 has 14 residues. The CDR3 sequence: CASSPERGLEPQHF. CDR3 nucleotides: TGTGCCAGCAGCCCAGAGAGGGGGCTGGAGCCCCAGCATTTT.

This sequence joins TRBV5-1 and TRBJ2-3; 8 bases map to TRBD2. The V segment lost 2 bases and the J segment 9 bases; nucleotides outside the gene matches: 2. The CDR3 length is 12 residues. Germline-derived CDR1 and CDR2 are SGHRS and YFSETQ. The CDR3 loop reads CASSLTSGTQYF. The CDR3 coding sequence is TGCGCCAGCAGCTTAACTAGCGGCACGCAGTATTTT.

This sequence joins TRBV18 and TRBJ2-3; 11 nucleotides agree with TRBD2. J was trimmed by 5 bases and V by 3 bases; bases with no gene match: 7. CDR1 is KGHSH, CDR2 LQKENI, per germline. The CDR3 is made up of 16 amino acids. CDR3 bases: TGTGCCAGCTCACCCCTAGCGGGGGGCCCGGTAGATACGCAGTATTTT. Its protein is CASSPLAGGPVDTQYF. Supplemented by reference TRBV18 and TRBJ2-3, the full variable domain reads NAGVMQNPRHLVRRRGQEARLRCSPMKGHSHVYWYRQLPEEGLKFMVYLQKENIIDESGMPKERFSAEFPKEGPSILRIQQVVRGDSAAYFCASSPLAGGPVDTQYFGPGTRLTVL.

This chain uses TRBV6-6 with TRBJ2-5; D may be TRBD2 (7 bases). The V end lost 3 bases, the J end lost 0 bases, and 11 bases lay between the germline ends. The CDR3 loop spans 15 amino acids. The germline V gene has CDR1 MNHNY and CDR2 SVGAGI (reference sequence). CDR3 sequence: CASSYGGANQETQYF. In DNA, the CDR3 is TGTGCCAGCAGTTATGGGGGGGCTAACCAAGAGACCCAGTACTTC.

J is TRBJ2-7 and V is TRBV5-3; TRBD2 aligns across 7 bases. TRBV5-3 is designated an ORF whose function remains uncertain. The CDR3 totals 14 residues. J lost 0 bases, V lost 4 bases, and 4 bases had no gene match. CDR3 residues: CARSEGLSSYEQYF. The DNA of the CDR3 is TGTGCCAGAAGCGAGGGACTATCCTCCTACGAGCAGTACTTC.

CDR3 loop: CSVESGGWRLRGYTF. CDR3 in DNA: TGCAGCGTGGAATCGGGGGGATGGAGATTGCGAGGCTACACCTTC. This rearrangement joins TRBV29-1 to TRBJ1-2, with D possibly matching TRBD1 (5 bases). Germline assignment: CDR1 SQVTM and CDR2 ANQGSEA. V lost 6 bases, J lost 8 bases, and 25 bases lay in between. The CDR3 is made up of 15 amino acids.

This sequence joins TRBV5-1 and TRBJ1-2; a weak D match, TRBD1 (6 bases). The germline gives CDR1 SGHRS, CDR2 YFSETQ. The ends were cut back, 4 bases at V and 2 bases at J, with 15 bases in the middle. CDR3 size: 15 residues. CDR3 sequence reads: CASSGQGMGNYGYTF. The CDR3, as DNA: TGCGCCAGCAGCGGTCAGGGGATGGGGAACTATGGCTACACCTTC.

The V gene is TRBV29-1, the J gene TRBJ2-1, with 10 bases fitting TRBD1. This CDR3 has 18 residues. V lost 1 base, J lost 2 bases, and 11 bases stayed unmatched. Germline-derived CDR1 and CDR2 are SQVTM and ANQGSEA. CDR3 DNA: TGCAGCGTTGAAGGGACAGGGGGTAAAAGCGGCCCCTACAATGAGCAGTTCTTC. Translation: CSVEGTGGKSGPYNEQFF.

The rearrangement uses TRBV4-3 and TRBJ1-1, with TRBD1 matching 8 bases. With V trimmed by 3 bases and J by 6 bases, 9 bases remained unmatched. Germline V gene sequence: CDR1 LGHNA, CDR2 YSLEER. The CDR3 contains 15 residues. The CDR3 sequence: CASSQTSQGGSEAFF. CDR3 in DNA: TGCGCCAGCAGCCAGACATCACAGGGGGGCTCTGAAGCTTTCTTT.

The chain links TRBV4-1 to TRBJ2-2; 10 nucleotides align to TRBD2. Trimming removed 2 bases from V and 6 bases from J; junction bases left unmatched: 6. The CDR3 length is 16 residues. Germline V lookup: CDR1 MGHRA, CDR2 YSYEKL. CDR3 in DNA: TGCGCCAGCAGCCAAACAGCGGGGGGGCTCTCCGGGGAGCTGTTTTTT. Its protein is CASSQTAGGLSGELFF.

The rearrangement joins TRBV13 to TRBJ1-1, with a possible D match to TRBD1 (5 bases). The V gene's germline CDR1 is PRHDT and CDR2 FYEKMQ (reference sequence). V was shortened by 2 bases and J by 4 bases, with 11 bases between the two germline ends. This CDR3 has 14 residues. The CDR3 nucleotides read TGTGCCAGCAGCTTAAATCGTAGGGGCACTGAAGCTTTCTTT. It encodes CASSLNRRGTEAFF.

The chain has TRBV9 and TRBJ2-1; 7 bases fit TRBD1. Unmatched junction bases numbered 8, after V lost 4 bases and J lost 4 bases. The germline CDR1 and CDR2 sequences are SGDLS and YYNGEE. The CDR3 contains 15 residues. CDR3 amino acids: CASSPGTEPYNEQFF. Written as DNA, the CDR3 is TGTGCCAGCAGCCCCGGGACAGAACCGTACAATGAGCAGTTCTTC.

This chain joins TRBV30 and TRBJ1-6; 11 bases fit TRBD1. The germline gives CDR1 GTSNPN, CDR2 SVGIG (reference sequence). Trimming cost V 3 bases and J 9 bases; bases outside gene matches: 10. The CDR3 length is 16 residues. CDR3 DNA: TGTGCCTGGAGCTTATGGGACAGGGGGTCCGGTTCACCCCTCCACTTT. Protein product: CAWSLWDRGSGSPLHF.